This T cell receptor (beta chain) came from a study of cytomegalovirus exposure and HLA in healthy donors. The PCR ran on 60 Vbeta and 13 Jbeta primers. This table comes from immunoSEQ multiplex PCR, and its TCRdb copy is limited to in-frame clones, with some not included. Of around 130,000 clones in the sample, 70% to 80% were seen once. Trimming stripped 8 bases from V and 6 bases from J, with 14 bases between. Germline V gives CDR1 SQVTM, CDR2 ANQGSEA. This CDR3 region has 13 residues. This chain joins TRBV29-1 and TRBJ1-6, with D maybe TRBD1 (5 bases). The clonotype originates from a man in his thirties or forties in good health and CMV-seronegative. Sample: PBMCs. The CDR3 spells CSPLGQGNSPLHF. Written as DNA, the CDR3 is TGCAGCCCCCTCGGACAAGGTAATTCACCCCTCCACTTT.